This TCR beta chain was observed in a study of T cells in Graves' hyperthyroidism and ophthalmopathy. Overall study findings and caveats: In blood, most of the thyroid clonotypes expanded above 0.001 were also present.

This clonotype has just a few counts. What it binds is unknown. TCR beta CDR3 sequences were amplified from RNA transcripts. The primer set for the first-round RT-PCR of the TCR CDR3 was HTBI. TCRdb analysed the multiplex PCR reads with MiXCR anew, one entry per CDR3 protein. The table records more than 350,000 distinct CDR3 sequences, about a sixth of them present only once. V lost 2 bases, J lost 4 bases, and 3 bases stayed unmatched. In germline, CDR1 is MGHRA, CDR2 YSYEKL. The CDR3 has 14 amino acids. The source material was blood. The chain employs TRBV4-1 and TRBJ2-3; the match to TRBD1 covers 7 bases. The receptor was derived from a woman between 25 and 40 years old with Graves' hyperthyroidism that later progressed to Graves' ophthalmopathy. The CDR3 spells CASSQKQGPDTQYF. The CDR3 region has the DNA TGCGCCAGCAGCCAAAAACAGGGGCCAGATACGCAGTATTTT.